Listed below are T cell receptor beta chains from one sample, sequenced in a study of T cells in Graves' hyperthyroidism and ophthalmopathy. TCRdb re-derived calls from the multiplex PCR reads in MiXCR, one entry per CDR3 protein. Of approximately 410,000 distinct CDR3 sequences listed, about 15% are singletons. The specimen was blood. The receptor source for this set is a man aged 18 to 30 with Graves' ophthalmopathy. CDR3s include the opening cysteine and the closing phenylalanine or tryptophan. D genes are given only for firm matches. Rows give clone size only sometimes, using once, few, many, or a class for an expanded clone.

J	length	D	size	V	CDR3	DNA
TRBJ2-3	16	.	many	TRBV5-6	CASSGIRTGELDTQYF	TGTGCCAGCAGCGGAATCCGGACTGGGGAGTTGGATACGCAGTATTTT
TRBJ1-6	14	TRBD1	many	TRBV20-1	CSGRTSTGYSPLHF	TGCAGTGGGCGGACATCGACAGGGTATTCACCCCTCCACTTT
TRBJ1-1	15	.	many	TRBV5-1	CASSAPGPGNTEAFF	TGCGCCAGCAGCGCGCCGGGGCCTGGAAACACTGAAGCTTTCTTT
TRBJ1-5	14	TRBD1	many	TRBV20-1	CSATSGTGNQPQHF	TGCAGTGCTACCTCCGGGACAGGCAATCAGCCCCAGCATTTT
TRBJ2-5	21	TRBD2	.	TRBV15	CATSRDGWAGSGGAGKETQYF	TGTGCCACCAGCAGAGATGGATGGGCTGGTAGCGGGGGGGCGGGGAAGGAGACCCAGTACTTC
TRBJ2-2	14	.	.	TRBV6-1	CASRGASNTGELFF	TGTGCCAGCAGGGGGGCTTCGAACACCGGGGAGCTGTTTTTT
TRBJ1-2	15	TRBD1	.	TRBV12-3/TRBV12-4	CAFTHAGQPRNGYTF	TGTGCCTTTACGCACGCGGGACAGCCGAGGAACGGCTACACCTTC
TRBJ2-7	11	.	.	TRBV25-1	CASSLYFRQYF	TGTGCCAGCAGTCTCTACTTCAGGCAGTACTTC
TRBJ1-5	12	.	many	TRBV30	CAWTLGHQPQHF	TGTGCCTGGACCCTGGGGCATCAGCCCCAGCATTTT
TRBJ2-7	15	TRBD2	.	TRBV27	CASSYRLAATYEQYF	TGTGCCAGCAGTTACCGACTAGCGGCAACCTACGAGCAGTACTTC
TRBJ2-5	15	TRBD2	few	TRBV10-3	CAATRTSGDQETQYF	TGTGCCGCAACACGGACTAGCGGAGACCAAGAGACCCAGTACTTC
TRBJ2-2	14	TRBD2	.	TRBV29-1	CSARLAGSTGELFF	TGCAGCGCGCGACTAGCGGGAAGCACCGGGGAGCTGTTTTTT
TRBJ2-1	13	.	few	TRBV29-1	CSVGAGGANEQFF	TGCAGCGTTGGGGCAGGGGGGGCAAATGAGCAGTTCTTC